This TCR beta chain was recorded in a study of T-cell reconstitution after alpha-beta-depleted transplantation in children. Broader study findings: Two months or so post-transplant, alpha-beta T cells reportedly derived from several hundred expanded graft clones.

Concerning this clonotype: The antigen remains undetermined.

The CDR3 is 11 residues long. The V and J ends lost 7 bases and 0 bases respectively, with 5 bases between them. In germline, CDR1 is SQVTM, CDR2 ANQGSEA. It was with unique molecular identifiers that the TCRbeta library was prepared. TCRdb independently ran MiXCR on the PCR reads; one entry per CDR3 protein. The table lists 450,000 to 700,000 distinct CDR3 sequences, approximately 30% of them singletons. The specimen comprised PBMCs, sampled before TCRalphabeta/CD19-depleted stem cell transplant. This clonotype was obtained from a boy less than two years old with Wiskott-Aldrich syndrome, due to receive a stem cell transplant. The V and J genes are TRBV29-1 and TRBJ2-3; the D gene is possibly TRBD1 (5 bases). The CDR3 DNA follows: TGCAGCGGACAGAGCACAGATACGCAGTATTTT. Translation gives CSGQSTDTQYF.